Included here is one T cell receptor beta chain sequence, with context. This entry belongs to a study of OX40 agonist ivuxolimab in advanced cancers. The CDR3 extends over 15 amino acids. V was trimmed by 1 base and J by 1 base, leaving 10 bases between them. Looked up from germline, CDR1 is MGHRA and CDR2 is YSYEKL. Some clones are missing from TCRdb's copy, which holds only in-frame ones; the method was immunoSEQ multiplex PCR. The table records fewer than 20,000 clones, more than 75% of them present only once. The gene calls are TRBV4-1 and TRBJ1-2; D unresolved. The sample in question was CD4+ or CD8+ T cells sorted from blood, obtained in a trial of the OX40 agonist ivuxolimab. The TCR was taken from an adult with an advanced solid tumor such as melanoma, head and neck, liver or kidney cancer. The CDR3 DNA is TGCGCCAGCAGCCAAGTTGAGCGCAGTAACTATGGCTACACCTTC. Amino acid sequence: CASSQVERSNYGYTF.